The present entry profiles one T cell receptor beta chain with its context. Its target is unknown. The repertoire was sequenced with immunoSEQ multiplex PCR; TCRdb's copy has only in-frame clones and lacks some. The sample consists of roughly 70,000 clones, about 87% of them appearing once. These data come from a study of a mutant IDH1 vaccine in newly diagnosed glioma. This sample's time point: week 23, last vaccination. The vaccine gave 300 ug of a 20-mer mutant IDH1 peptide subcutaneously per dose. Trimming took off 2 bases at V and 4 bases at J, with 12 bases between the two ends. The length of the CDR3 is 14 residues. The germline V gene has CDR1 SEHNR and CDR2 FQNEAQ (reference sequence).

The genes are TRBV7-9 and TRBJ2-7; D may correspond to TRBD1 or TRBD2 (5 bases each). This TCR was sampled from a man between 18 and 29 years old with glioma. The sequencing here drew on PBMCs, taken from a glioma patient whose treatment included an IDH1 peptide vaccine. The CDR3, as DNA: TGTGCCAGCAGCTTAATGGGCAGGGAGTACGAGCAGTACTTC. Its protein is CASSLMGREYEQYF.